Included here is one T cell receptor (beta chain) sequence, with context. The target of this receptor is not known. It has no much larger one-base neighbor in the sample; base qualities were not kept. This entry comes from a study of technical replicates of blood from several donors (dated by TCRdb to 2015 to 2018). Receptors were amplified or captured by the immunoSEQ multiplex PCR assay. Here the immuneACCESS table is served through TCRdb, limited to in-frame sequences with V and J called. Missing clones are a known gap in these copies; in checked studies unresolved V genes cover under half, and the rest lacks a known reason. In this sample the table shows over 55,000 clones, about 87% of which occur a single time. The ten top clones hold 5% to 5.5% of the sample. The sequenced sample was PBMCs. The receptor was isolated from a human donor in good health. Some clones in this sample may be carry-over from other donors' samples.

In nucleotide form, the sequence is TGCGCCAGCAGCTTGGAAGCCTGGAACACTGAAGCTTTCTTT. It is translated as CASSLEAWNTEAFF. The chain uses TRBV5-1 and TRBJ1-1, with the D gene too uncertain to name. The CDR3 goes from the cysteine to the phenylalanine over 14 residues. Only the CDR3 DNA stays, 42 bases, in frame from base 1. V gives up 0 bases and J gives up 1 base, and the segment between their germline ends measures 7 bases. The germline V gene specifies SGHRS as CDR1 and YFSETQ as CDR2.